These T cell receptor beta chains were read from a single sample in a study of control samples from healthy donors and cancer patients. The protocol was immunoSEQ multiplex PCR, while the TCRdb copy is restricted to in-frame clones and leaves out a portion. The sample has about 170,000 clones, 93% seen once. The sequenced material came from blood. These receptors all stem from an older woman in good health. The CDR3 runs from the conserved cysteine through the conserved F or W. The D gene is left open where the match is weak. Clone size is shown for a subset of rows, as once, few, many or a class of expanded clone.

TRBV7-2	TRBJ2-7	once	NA	CASSSRLASYEQYF	TGTGCCAGCAGCTCCCGTTTAGCCAGCTACGAGCAGTACTTC
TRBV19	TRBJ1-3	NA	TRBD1	CASTRTTGDTGNTIYF	TGTGCCAGTACCAGAACAACAGGGGACACTGGAAACACCATATATTTT
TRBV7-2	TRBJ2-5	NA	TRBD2	CASSPQGGAETQYF	TGTGCCAGCAGCCCGCAGGGAGGGGCCGAGACCCAGTACTTC
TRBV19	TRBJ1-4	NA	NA	CASSGGAANEKLFF	TGTGCCAGTAGTGGAGGGGCTGCTAATGAAAAACTGTTTTTT
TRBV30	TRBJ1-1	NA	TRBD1	CAWSVQGAAEAFF	TGTGCCTGGAGTGTACAGGGGGCCGCTGAAGCTTTCTTT
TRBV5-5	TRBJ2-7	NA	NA	CASSSGNVLDPEQYF	TGTGCCAGCAGCTCCGGAAATGTTCTGGACCCCGAGCAGTACTTC
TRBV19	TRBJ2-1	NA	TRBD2	CASRGRTSGALSSYNEQFF	TGTGCCAGTAGGGGAAGGACTAGCGGGGCCCTAAGCTCCTACAATGAGCAGTTCTTC
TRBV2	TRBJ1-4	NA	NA	CASSAEGQGYEKLFF	TGTGCCAGCAGTGCGGAGGGACAAGGATACGAAAAACTGTTTTTT
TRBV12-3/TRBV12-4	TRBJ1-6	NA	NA	CASSLNRESPLHF	TGTGCCAGCAGTTTGAACAGAGAATCACCCCTCCACTTT
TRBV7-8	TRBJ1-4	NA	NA	CASSGAGWANEKLFF	TGTGCCAGCAGCGGAGCAGGGTGGGCTAATGAAAAACTGTTTTTT
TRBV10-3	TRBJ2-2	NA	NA	CAIRGQRNTGELFF	TGTGCCATCAGGGGGCAGCGGAACACCGGGGAGCTGTTTTTT
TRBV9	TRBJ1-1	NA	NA	CASSVDQGMNTEAFF	TGTGCCAGCAGCGTAGATCAGGGTATGAACACTGAAGCTTTCTTT
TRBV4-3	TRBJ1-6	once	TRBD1	CASSQAGTGGSYNSPLHF	TGCGCCAGCAGCCAAGCCGGGACAGGGGGTTCCTATAATTCACCCCTCCACTTT
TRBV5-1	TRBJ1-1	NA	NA	CASSLGGTNTEAFF	TGCGCCAGCAGCTTGGGTGGGACGAACACTGAAGCTTTCTTT
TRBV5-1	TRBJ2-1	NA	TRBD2	CASSLPAGGQDEQFF	TGCGCCAGCAGCTTGCCAGCGGGGGGCCAGGATGAGCAGTTCTTC
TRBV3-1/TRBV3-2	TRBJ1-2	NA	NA	CASSQEYKGGSVDYGYTF	TGTGCCAGCAGCCAAGAGTATAAGGGGGGCTCGGTAGACTATGGCTACACCTTC
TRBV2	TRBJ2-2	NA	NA	CASNLQNTGELFF	TGTGCCAGCAACCTGCAGAACACCGGGGAGCTGTTTTTT
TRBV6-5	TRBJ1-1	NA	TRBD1	CASSYSDRTTEAFF	TGTGCCAGCAGTTACTCGGACAGGACCACTGAAGCTTTCTTT
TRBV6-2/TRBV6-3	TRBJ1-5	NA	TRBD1	CASSTHPTGGSNQPQHF	TGTGCCAGCAGTACTCATCCTACAGGGGGTAGCAATCAGCCCCAGCATTTT
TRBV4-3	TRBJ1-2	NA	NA	CASSQAGAGYTF	TGCGCCAGCAGCCAAGCAGGGGCTGGCTACACCTTC
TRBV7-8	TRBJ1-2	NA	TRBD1	CASSRQGAGGYTF	TGTGCCAGCAGCCGTCAGGGGGCAGGTGGCTACACCTTC
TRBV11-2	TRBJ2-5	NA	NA	CASSSNPTGRETQYF	TGTGCCAGCAGCTCTAACCCGACGGGACGGGAGACCCAGTACTTC
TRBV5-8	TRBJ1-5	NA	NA	CASSFLGMGNQPQHF	TGTGCCAGCAGCTTCCTCGGTATGGGGAATCAGCCCCAGCATTTT
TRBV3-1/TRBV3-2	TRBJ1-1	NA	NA	CASSQGSVWDGYAFF	TGTGCCAGCAGCCAAGGCTCGGTGTGGGACGGTTACGCTTTCTTT
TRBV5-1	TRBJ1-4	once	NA	CASSSRGTNEKLFF	TGCGCCAGCAGCTCCAGGGGAACTAATGAAAAACTGTTTTTT
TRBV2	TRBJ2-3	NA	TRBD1	CASSIDRESSTDTQYF	TGTGCCAGCAGTATAGACAGGGAATCTAGCACAGATACGCAGTATTTT
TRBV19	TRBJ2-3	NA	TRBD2	CASSIIAGRQKDTQYF	TGTGCCAGTAGTATAATAGCGGGGAGGCAAAAAGATACGCAGTATTTT
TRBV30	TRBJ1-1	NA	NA	CAFEGAGFSNTEAFF	TGTGCCTTCGAAGGGGCGGGGTTCTCGAACACTGAAGCTTTCTTT
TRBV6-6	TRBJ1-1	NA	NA	CASNKGTEAFF	TGTGCCAGCAATAAGGGGACTGAAGCTTTCTTT
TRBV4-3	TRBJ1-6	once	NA	CASSQLQVSPLHF	TGCGCCAGCAGCCAGCTACAGGTATCACCCCTCCACTTT
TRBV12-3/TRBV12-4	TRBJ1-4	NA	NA	CASSLVQARELFF	TGTGCCAGCAGTTTAGTCCAGGCCAGGGAACTGTTTTTT
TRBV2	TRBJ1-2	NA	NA	CASSELALLKPRGETNYGYTF	TGTGCCAGCAGTGAATTGGCTCTCCTGAAACCTAGGGGCGAAACTAACTATGGCTACACCTTC
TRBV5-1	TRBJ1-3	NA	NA	CASSLDRVRNTIYF	TGCGCCAGCAGCTTGGACAGGGTTCGTAACACCATATATTTT
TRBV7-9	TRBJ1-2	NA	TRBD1	CASSLESAGGNYGYTF	TGTGCCAGCAGCTTAGAGTCGGCAGGGGGGAACTATGGCTACACCTTC
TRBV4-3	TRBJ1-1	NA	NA	CASSPTAGSLNTEAFF	TGCGCCAGCAGCCCCACGGCAGGTTCGCTGAACACTGAAGCTTTCTTT
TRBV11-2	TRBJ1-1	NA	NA	CASSLGRRPGAEAFF	TGTGCCAGCAGCTTAGGCAGGCGTCCTGGGGCTGAAGCTTTCTTT
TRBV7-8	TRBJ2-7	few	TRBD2	CASSFSGAEQYF	TGTGCCAGCAGCTTTAGCGGGGCCGAGCAGTACTTC
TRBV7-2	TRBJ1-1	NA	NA	CASLGQMNTEAFF	TGTGCCAGCCTTGGGCAGATGAACACTGAAGCTTTCTTT
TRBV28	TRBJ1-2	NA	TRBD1	CASNDRGKGYGYTF	TGTGCCAGCAACGACAGGGGTAAGGGGTATGGCTACACCTTC
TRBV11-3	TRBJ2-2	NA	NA	CASSPLSGELFF	TGTGCCAGCAGCCCCTTGTCCGGGGAGCTGTTTTTT
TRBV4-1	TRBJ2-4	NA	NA	CASSPGMGLAKNIQYF	TGCGCCAGCAGCCCAGGTATGGGATTAGCCAAAAACATTCAGTACTTC
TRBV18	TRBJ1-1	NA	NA	CASSPLAGTTEAFF	TGTGCCAGCTCACCACTAGCAGGAACCACTGAAGCTTTCTTT